This T cell receptor beta chain was found in a study of T cell changes during pregnancy in multiple sclerosis. The assay was immunoSEQ multiplex PCR, and TCRdb's table has in-frame clones only and misses some. The data contain 70,000 to 75,000 clones, approximately 86% of them seen just once; the ten biggest clones take up over 3%. The sample here was peripheral blood, taken before pregnancy. This receptor was identified in a female donor with multiple sclerosis, enrolled in a pregnancy study.

The CDR3 nucleotides are TGTGCCTGGGCAGGGGGCCCGGGATCACCCCTCCACTTT. It yields the protein CAWAGGPGSPLHF. The V and J genes are TRBV30 and TRBJ1-6; 8 bases fit TRBD1. J lost 10 bases, V lost 5 bases, and 7 bases had no gene match. CDR3 length equals 13 residues. Per the germline V gene, CDR1 is GTSNPN and CDR2 is SVGIG (reference sequence).